The clone carrying this T cell receptor (beta chain) was counted between two and nine times. Its matching antigen is unknown. This entry is derived from a study of OX40 agonist ivuxolimab in advanced cancers. On the study more broadly: Past anti-PD-1, anti-PD-L1 or anti-CTLA-4 therapy was accepted, and roughly 37% had received some.

Broader study findings: Both CD4+ and CD8+ T cell populations in blood had undergone clonal expansion by week 6 at 0.1 to 3.0 mg/kg.

The data were produced by immunoSEQ multiplex PCR, yet TCRdb's version contains in-frame clones alone and is incomplete. The table shows 85,000 or so clones, with about 86% occurring only once. Germline V CDR1 and CDR2: DFQATT, SNEGSKA (reference sequence). CDR3 length: 10 residues. The chain links TRBV20-1 to TRBJ2-1; D ambiguous. The clonotype was recovered from an adult with an advanced solid tumor such as melanoma, head and neck, liver or kidney cancer. The sequenced sample was CD4+ or CD8+ T cells sorted from blood, obtained in a trial of the OX40 agonist ivuxolimab. Written as DNA, the CDR3 is TGCAGCCCCCGCAAAGATGAGCAGTTCTTC. Amino acid sequence: CSPRKDEQFF.